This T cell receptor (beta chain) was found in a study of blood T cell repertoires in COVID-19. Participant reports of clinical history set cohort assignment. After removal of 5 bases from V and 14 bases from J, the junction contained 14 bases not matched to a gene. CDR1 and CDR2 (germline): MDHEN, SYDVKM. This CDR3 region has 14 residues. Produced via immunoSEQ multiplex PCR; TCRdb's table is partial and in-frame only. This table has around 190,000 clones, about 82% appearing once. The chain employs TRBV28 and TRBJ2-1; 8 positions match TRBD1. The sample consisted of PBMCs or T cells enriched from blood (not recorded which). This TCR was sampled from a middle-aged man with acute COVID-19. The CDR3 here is CASSEDRVRGPKFF. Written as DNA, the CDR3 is TGTGCCAGCAGTGAGGACAGGGTACGAGGGCCAAAGTTCTTC.